The clone carrying this TCR beta chain was counted only a few times. What it recognizes is unknown. This specimen comes from a study of naive and memory T cell subsets. Study conclusions and caveats: Over 90% of naive TCR sequences appeared only once, unlike memory subsets.

An equimolar mix of two oligonucleotides served as the beta constant-region primer for TRBC1 and TRBC2. TCRdb independently ran MiXCR on the UMI-ligation and nested PCR reads; one entry per CDR3 protein. The table lists 130,000 to 150,000 distinct CDR3 sequences, around 15% of them singletons, with about 0.13% in the top ten. The clonotype comes from a human donor in good health. Sequenced material: naive CD4+ T cells from blood.

Here the CDR3 DNA reads TGTGCCAGCAGCTTAGTGAAGGGAAGGAATTCACCCCTCCACTTT. It yields the protein CASSLVKGRNSPLHF. This chain uses TRBV7-2 with TRBJ1-6; D remains unclear. CDR3 size: 15 residues. CDR1 and CDR2 (germline): SGHTA, FQGNSA. Trimming took 1 base from V and 7 from J, leaving 11 bases between them.